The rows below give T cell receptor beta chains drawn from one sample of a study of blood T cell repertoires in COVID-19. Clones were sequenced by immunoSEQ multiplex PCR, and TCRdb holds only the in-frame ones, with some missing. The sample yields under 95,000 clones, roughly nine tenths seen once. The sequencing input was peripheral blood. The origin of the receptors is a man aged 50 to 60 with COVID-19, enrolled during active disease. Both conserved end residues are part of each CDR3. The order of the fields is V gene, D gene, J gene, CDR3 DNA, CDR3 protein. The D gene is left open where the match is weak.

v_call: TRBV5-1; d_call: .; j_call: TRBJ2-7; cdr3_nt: TGCGCCAGCAGCTTGCTACAGGGTCCCCACGAGCAGTACTTC; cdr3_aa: CASSLLQGPHEQYF
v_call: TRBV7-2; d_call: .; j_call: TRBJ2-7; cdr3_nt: TGTGCCAGCAGCCTGGGGGGATATGGGTACGAGCAGTACTTC; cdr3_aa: CASSLGGYGYEQYF
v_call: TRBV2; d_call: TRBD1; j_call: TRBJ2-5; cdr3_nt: TGTGCCAGCAGACGGACAGGGAGTCCAGAGACCCAGTACTTC; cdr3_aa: CASRRTGSPETQYF
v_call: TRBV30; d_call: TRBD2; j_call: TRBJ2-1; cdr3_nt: TGTGCCTGGCGTAAGACTAGCGGATACAATGAGCAGTTCTTC; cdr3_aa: CAWRKTSGYNEQFF
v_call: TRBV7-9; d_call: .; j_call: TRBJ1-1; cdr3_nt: TGTGCCAGCAGACAACAGGGTAGGAACACTGAAGCTTTCTTT; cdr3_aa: CASRQQGRNTEAFF
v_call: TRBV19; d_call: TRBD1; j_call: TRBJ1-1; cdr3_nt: TGTGCCAGTAGTACAAACAGGGGAAACACTGAAGCTTTCTTT; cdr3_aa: CASSTNRGNTEAFF
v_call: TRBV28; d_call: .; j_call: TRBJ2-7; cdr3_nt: TGTGCCAGCAGTTTGTCCCCAGGGACCTACGAGCAGTACTTC; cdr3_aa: CASSLSPGTYEQYF
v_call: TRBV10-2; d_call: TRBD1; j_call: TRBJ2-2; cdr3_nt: TGCGCCAGCAGCCGGGACAGCAACACCGGGGAGCTGTTTTTT; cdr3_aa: CASSRDSNTGELFF
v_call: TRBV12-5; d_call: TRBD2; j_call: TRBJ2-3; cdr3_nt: TGTGCTAGTGGTTTGGCGGGCCTAGCGGGAGAGACTGATACGCAGTATTTT; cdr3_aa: CASGLAGLAGETDTQYF
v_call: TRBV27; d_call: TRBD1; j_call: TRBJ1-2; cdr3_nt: TGTGCCAGCAGTTTAACGGCAGGGGGTTTAGGCTACACCTTC; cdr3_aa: CASSLTAGGLGYTF